These T cell receptor beta chains were read from a single sample in a study of T cell clones after liver transplantation. The method was immunoSEQ multiplex PCR; TCRdb's version includes in-frame clones alone and lacks a portion of them. This table has 55,000 to 75,000 clones, approximately 70% appearing once. This specimen was CD4+ T cells from blood, taken at the approximately 15-month timepoint. These receptors came from a human patient who received a liver transplant. Some T cells may arise from the graft donor. Both conserved end residues are part of each CDR3. Expanded clones are given a class, and other clones once, few, many or no size at all.

CDR3,V,size,J
CASSQESYTGELFF,TRBV4-3,NA,TRBJ2-2
CASSPGNEQFF,TRBV7-6,NA,TRBJ2-1
CASSDQNGGQYF,TRBV14,few,TRBJ2-3
CASSEQFSSYNSPLHF,TRBV6-1,NA,TRBJ1-6
CASSLVAGSSYEQYF,TRBV5-1,NA,TRBJ2-7
CASSFGTAQETQYF,TRBV5-1,once,TRBJ2-5
CASSPQPRSGTGVRQPQHF,TRBV18,NA,TRBJ1-5
CASSLVVSGRGELFF,TRBV7-2,many,TRBJ2-2
CASRAPYGYTF,TRBV28,NA,TRBJ1-2
CASSQDTNQPQHF,TRBV14,few,TRBJ1-5
CASSLSGRANTGELFF,TRBV28,NA,TRBJ2-2
CASSPTGTGGEKLFF,TRBV6-5,NA,TRBJ1-4
CASRPERDTEAFF,TRBV5-1,once,TRBJ1-1
CSAAPALSTDTQYF,TRBV29-1,NA,TRBJ2-3
CASKILGGANTEAFF,TRBV28,NA,TRBJ1-1
CASSPGGAHNEQFF,TRBV13,NA,TRBJ2-1
CAWSVKGSASYNEQFF,TRBV30,NA,TRBJ2-1
CASSQTGFTDTQYF,TRBV5-6,once,TRBJ2-3
CASSPLGNNYGYTF,TRBV28,NA,TRBJ1-2
CASRRDRGKETQYF,TRBV2,NA,TRBJ2-5
CASSEEAQPQHF,TRBV2,NA,TRBJ1-5
CSAQGAGETQYF,TRBV29-1,once,TRBJ2-5
CASRVSGVNTGELFF,TRBV7-8,NA,TRBJ2-2
CASSILVTTNEKLFF,TRBV19,few,TRBJ1-4
CASSLGNSYNEQFF,TRBV7-2,many,TRBJ2-1
CASSPYIGTGGAYF,TRBV28,NA,TRBJ1-2
CASSSGQGGRSQYF,TRBV27,NA,TRBJ2-5